Presented here are 23 T cell receptor beta chains from one specimen sequenced in a study of cytomegalovirus exposure and HLA in healthy donors. Primers: 60 Vbeta forward and 13 Jbeta reverse. Measured with immunoSEQ multiplex PCR; TCRdb has only the in-frame clones, and not every one. Among 250,000 to 350,000 clones, 86% were seen once, and the ten largest hold approximately 4.3%. The sample was PBMCs. The receptors here all came from a man aged 40-49 years in good health and CMV-seropositive.

The chain recombines TRBV5-1 with TRBJ1-4; D ambiguous. The CDR3 sequence is 14 residues long. Germline values: CDR1 SGHRS, CDR2 YFSETQ. The V end lost 1 base, the J end lost 8 bases, and 12 bases lay between the germline ends. In DNA form, the CDR3 reads TGCGCCAGCAGCTTGTCGGTCCCGGGGGAAAAACTGTTTTTT. This encodes CASSLSVPGEKLFF.

This clone was observed a single time. The V call is TRBV27, the J call TRBJ2-5; the D is unclear. Judging by the DNA end, TRBJ2-7 fits better; the J call may be wrong. The germline gives CDR1 MNHEY, CDR2 SMNVEV (reference sequence). The length of the CDR3 is 11 residues. The CDR3 is CASSLPYEQYF. CDR3 bases: TGTGCCAGCAGTCTTCCGTACGAGCAGTACTTC.

The chain employs TRBV30 and TRBJ1-2, with 10 bases matching TRBD1. The CDR3 runs 12 residues. The V gene's germline CDR1 is GTSNPN and CDR2 SVGIG (reference sequence). The ends lost 5 bases at V and 4 bases at J; junction bases unmatched: 1. CDR3 amino acids: CAWGTGAYGYTF. In DNA, the CDR3 is TGTGCCTGGGGGACAGGGGCCTATGGCTACACCTTC.

This chain uses TRBV6-6 with TRBJ1-5; no definite D call. The V and J ends lost 2 bases and 3 bases respectively, with 11 bases between them. The CDR3 is 15 residues long. From germline, CDR1 is MNHNY and CDR2 SVGAGI (reference sequence). The CDR3 coding sequence is TGTGCCAGCAGTTACGAGGACTTCCCCAATCAGCCCCAGCATTTT. Translated, it gives CASSYEDFPNQPQHF.

This chain connects TRBV10-3 to TRBJ2-1; 9 bases agree with TRBD1. The CDR3 runs 15 residues. The V segment lost 7 bases and the J segment 7 bases; nucleotides outside the gene matches: 11. Germline V CDR1 and CDR2: ENHRY, SYGVKD. The CDR3 loop is CAITEPGQGRNEQFF. In DNA form, the CDR3 reads TGTGCCATCACCGAACCGGGACAGGGTCGAAATGAGCAGTTCTTC.

This clone was seen just once. V is TRBV6-1 and J is TRBJ2-7; the match to TRBD1 covers 8 bases. Germline V gives CDR1 MNHNS, CDR2 SASEGT. V lost 8 bases, J lost 2 bases, and 8 bases stayed unmatched. CDR3 size: 14 residues. CDR3 residues: CASLPDREAYEQYF. CDR3 sequence (DNA): TGTGCCAGCCTCCCGGACAGGGAAGCCTACGAGCAGTACTTC.

This clone was recorded only once. The chain employs TRBV7-6 and TRBJ2-7, with D uncertain. V was trimmed by 4 bases and J by 5 bases, leaving 6 bases between them. Germline assignment: CDR1 SGHVS and CDR2 FNYEAQ. This CDR3 comprises 11 residues. CDR3 sequence reads: CASSYANEQYF. Written as DNA, the CDR3 is TGTGCCAGCAGCTACGCTAACGAGCAGTACTTC.

The rearrangement joins TRBV5-1 to TRBJ2-1, with 8 bases that match TRBD2. The CDR3 spans 15 residues. The germline V gene has CDR1 SGHRS and CDR2 YFSETQ. The V gene end was trimmed by 0 bases and the J gene end by 7 bases; junction bases not matched to a gene: 6. The DNA of the CDR3 is TGCGCCAGCAGCTTGGGCGGGACTAGTGATAATGAGCAGTTCTTC. Its protein is CASSLGGTSDNEQFF.

This chain links TRBV11-2 with TRBJ1-2, with 7 bases that match TRBD1. This CDR3 spans 17 amino acids. V lost 2 bases, J lost 0 bases, and 9 bases stayed unmatched. CDR1 and CDR2 from the germline V gene are SGHAT and FQNNGV. The DNA for the CDR3 is TGTGCCAGCAGCTTATTAGGGGGCGCAACCCCTAACTATGGCTACACCTTC. Encoded protein: CASSLLGGATPNYGYTF.

This clone has only one observation. V gene TRBV18 combines with J gene TRBJ1-2; TRBD1 matches at 7 bases. J was trimmed by 7 bases and V by 1 base; bases with no gene match: 6. The CDR3 loop spans 14 amino acids. Germline assignment: CDR1 KGHSH and CDR2 LQKENI. Written as DNA, the CDR3 is TGTGCCAGCTCACCACAGGGGGCCTCCTCTGGCTACACCTTC. Residues: CASSPQGASSGYTF.

This chain uses TRBV10-2 with TRBJ2-1, with 12 bases matching TRBD2. CDR1 WSHSY and CDR2 SAAADI come from the germline V gene. The J segment lost 9 bases and the V segment lost 8 bases, leaving 8 bases of the junction unmatched. The CDR3 has 14 amino acids. The DNA for the CDR3 is TGCGCCAGCGGGGCCGGGACTAGCGGGCGTGAGCAGTTCTTC. Translated: CASGAGTSGREQFF.

The chain couples TRBV11-2 to TRBJ2-7; D gene unclear. V shed 5 bases and J shed 3 bases, with 17 bases lying between them. Germline V gene sequence: CDR1 SGHAT, CDR2 FQNNGV. This CDR3 region has 15 residues. In DNA form, the CDR3 reads TGTGCCAGCAGCGCGCAGTCTTCGCAGCGCTACGAGCAGTACTTC. Translated, it gives CASSAQSSQRYEQYF.

This chain connects TRBV18 to TRBJ1-3; no firm D call. This CDR3 has 16 residues. V lost 7 bases to trimming and J lost 0 bases, with 16 bases between them. The germline gives CDR1 KGHSH, CDR2 LQKENI. The CDR3 protein is CASLGPRRVSGNTIYF. CDR3 coding DNA: TGTGCCAGCTTAGGCCCCAGACGGGTCTCTGGAAACACCATATATTTT.

The chain joins TRBV5-6 to TRBJ2-1, with 7 bases that match TRBD2. J was trimmed by 0 bases and V by 2 bases; bases with no gene match: 8. This CDR3 spans 17 amino acids. Germline CDR1 and CDR2: SGHDT and YYEEEE. The CDR3 protein is CASSFYFGTTSYNEQFF. The CDR3 nucleotides read TGTGCCAGCAGCTTTTATTTCGGGACTACCTCCTACAATGAGCAGTTCTTC.

The rearrangement joins TRBV28 to TRBJ2-5; 12 nucleotides match TRBD2. The CDR3 covers 16 residues. The J segment lost 1 base and the V segment lost 2 bases, leaving 2 bases of the junction unmatched. Germline assignment: CDR1 MDHEN and CDR2 SYDVKM. DNA of the CDR3: TGTGCCAGCAGTTTAGAACTAGCGGGAGGCCAAGAGACCCAGTACTTC. Protein: CASSLELAGGQETQYF.

This sequence joins TRBV6-5 and TRBJ2-7, with D hard to call. This CDR3 is 14 amino acids long. Germline lookup yields CDR1 MNHEY and CDR2 SVGAGI. V gave up 6 bases and J gave up 2 bases, with 14 bases separating them. CDR3 sequence: CASRPPSYPYEQYF. Written as DNA, the CDR3 is TGTGCCAGCAGGCCTCCGTCCTACCCCTACGAGCAGTACTTC.

This clone was found once. The rearrangement uses TRBV10-3 and TRBJ2-7, with TRBD2 identical over 14 bases. From germline, CDR1 is ENHRY and CDR2 SYGVKD. This CDR3 is 18 amino acids long. The trim removed 0 bases at V and 0 bases at J, leaving 4 bases unmatched. The CDR3 DNA sequence: TGTGCCATCAGTGAGTCGGGGACTAGCGGGAGCCACTCCTACGAGCAGTACTTC. It specifies CAISESGTSGSHSYEQYF.

The V and J genes are TRBV4-1 and TRBJ1-4; D perhaps matches TRBD1 (6 bases). Trimming stripped 4 bases from V and 4 bases from J, with 13 bases between. The CDR3 loop spans 15 amino acids. The V gene's germline CDR1 is MGHRA and CDR2 YSYEKL. CDR3 protein: CASSLRTDINEKLFF. CDR3 DNA: TGCGCCAGCAGCCTCCGGACAGATATTAATGAAAAACTGTTTTTT.

CDR3 nucleotides: TGTGCCTCCCGGGGGCGGGGGGCCCGGAACACTGAAGCTTTCTTT. The encoded protein is CASRGRGARNTEAFF. The V gene is TRBV2, the J gene TRBJ1-1, with D possibly matching TRBD1 (6 bases). The V gene lost 11 bases and the J gene lost 1 base, with 20 bases spanning the gap. The CDR3 has 15 amino acids. CDR1 and CDR2 from the germline V gene are SNHLY and FYNNEI. Looking up the rest from reference TRBV2 and TRBJ1-1 gives the full variable domain: EPEVTQTPSHQVTQMGQEVILRCVPISNHLYFYWYRQILGQKVEFLVSFYNNEISEKSEIFDDQFSVERPDGSNFTLKIRSTKLEDSAMYFCASRGRGARNTEAFFGQGTRLTVV.

This chain joins TRBV7-8 and TRBJ2-1; 7 bases are shared with TRBD2. Germline V gives CDR1 SGHVS, CDR2 FQNEAQ. This CDR3 is 16 amino acids long. V lost 0 bases, J lost 2 bases, and 4 bases stayed unmatched. CDR3 sequence (DNA): TGTGCCAGCAGCTTAGCCCTAGCGGACCCCTACAATGAGCAGTTCTTC. Residues: CASSLALADPYNEQFF.

Here the CDR3 DNA reads TGTGCCTGGGAGAACCCCGACAGTGAAGCTTTCTTT. It is translated as CAWENPDSEAFF. The rearrangement links TRBV30 to TRBJ1-1; a possible D gene is TRBD1 (5 bases). V was pared by 5 bases and J by 7 bases, with 14 bases between. CDR1 and CDR2 (germline): GTSNPN, SVGIG (reference sequence). The CDR3 totals 12 residues.

This clone was detected once. Other DNA sequences in this sample translate to the same CDR3. This sequence joins TRBV7-9 and TRBJ2-7, with TRBD1 identical over 10 bases. CDR1 is SEHNR, CDR2 FQNEAQ, per germline (reference sequence). The CDR3 runs to 14 residues. The V gene end was trimmed by 4 bases and the J gene end by 3 bases; junction bases not matched to a gene: 3. In DNA, the CDR3 is TGTGCCAGCAGCTCCCGGACAGGGGGCTACGAGCAGTACTTC. Its translation: CASSSRTGGYEQYF.

This clone was counted a few times. This rearrangement joins TRBV7-8 to TRBJ2-5; 8 bases line up with TRBD1. The CDR3 is made up of 14 amino acids. The germline gives CDR1 SGHVS, CDR2 FQNEAQ. The ends lost 5 bases at V and 4 bases at J; junction bases unmatched: 6. This chain's CDR3 is CASSPWTGTETQYF. The CDR3 nucleotides are TGTGCCAGCAGCCCCTGGACAGGGACAGAGACCCAGTACTTC.